Each of the 20 T cell receptor beta chains below was sequenced from the same sample in a study of type 1 and type 2 diabetes patients listed by TCRdb under 2016. The sequencing machine was an Illumina MiSeq. TCRbeta CDR3 amplification used genomic DNA from the sorted T cell subsets as template. The TCRbeta CDR3 region was amplified by multiplex PCR with 30 forward and 13 reverse primers. In TCRdb, the public reads were trimmed at Q25 with fastp and aligned with MiXCR, with productive beta chains retained. Identical CDR3 proteins give one entry, which carries the most common genes and DNA. For this sample the table gives 250,000 to 300,000 distinct CDR3 sequences, of which around 47% were detected only once. The top ten clonotypes cover roughly 15% of the sample. Sequencing was done on a sample of peripheral blood mononuclear cells (PBMCs). The receptors shown here come from a man in his late teens or twenties with type 2 diabetes.

For this clonotype: A read error may produce the germline difference seen at one junction end. The chain uses TRBV5-1 and TRBJ1-2, with TRBD1 matching over 12 bases. The CDR3 consists of 14 residues. The V gene's germline CDR1 is SGHRS and CDR2 YFSETQ. The CDR3 sequence: CASCLAGTGGGYTF. Written as DNA, the CDR3 is TGCGCCAGCTGCTTGGCCGGGACAGGGGGCGGCTACACCTTC. Combining the CDR3 with reference TRBV5-1 and TRBJ1-2 gives the whole variable domain KAGVTQTPRYLIKTRGQQVTLSCSPISGHRSVSWYQQTPGQGLQFLFEYFSETQRNKGNFPGRFSGRQFSNSRSEMNVSTLELGDSALYLCASCLAGTGGGYTFGSGTRLTVV.

The chain combines TRBV20-1 with TRBJ2-3, with D possibly being TRBD2 (5 bases). Germline CDR1 and CDR2: DFQATT and SNEGSKA (reference sequence). Trimming left V 6 bases short and J 5 bases short, with 18 bases between. CDR3 size: 14 residues. CDR3 nucleotides: TGCAGTGCCAGACCCCCGAGGGCCCAAGATACGCAGTATTTT. Translated, it gives CSARPPRAQDTQYF.

This chain connects TRBV7-8 to TRBJ1-5, with no clear D. The CDR3 is 16 residues long. Trimming took off 2 bases at V and 1 base at J, with 12 bases between the two ends. Germline CDR1 is SGHVS and CDR2 is FQNEAQ. CDR3 sequence reads: CASSLRTSKSNQPQHF. For the CDR3, the DNA is TGTGCCAGCAGCTTAAGGACGTCGAAGAGCAATCAGCCCCAGCATTTT.

The chain combines TRBV5-1 with TRBJ2-7; tentatively, D is TRBD1 (6 bases). Germline assignment: CDR1 SGHRS and CDR2 YFSETQ. The germline V and J ends were trimmed by 0 bases and 0 bases, with 13 bases remaining between them. This CDR3 has 16 residues. CDR3 coding DNA: TGCGCCAGCAGCTTGGGGAACAGGGATACCTCCTACGAGCAGTACTTC. This gives the protein CASSLGNRDTSYEQYF.

The rearrangement uses TRBV12-3 or TRBV12-4 and TRBJ2-3; 7 bases match TRBD1. V lost 10 bases to trimming and J lost 4 bases; unmatched junction nucleotides: 8. The length of the CDR3 is 13 residues. CDR3 nucleotide sequence: TGTGCCATCAGGGCAGGGGGAGCAGATACGCAGTATTTT. This codes for CAIRAGGADTQYF.

This clonotype was recorded at least ten times. The V gene is TRBV15, the J gene TRBJ2-5, with 7 bases lining up with TRBD2. The CDR3 spans 17 residues. The germline CDR1 and CDR2 sequences are LNHNV and YYDKDF (reference sequence). J was trimmed by 0 bases and V by 0 bases; bases with no gene match: 7. The CDR3, as DNA: TGTGCCACCAGCAGAGATGGTGGTAGCGGGTACCAAGAGACCCAGTACTTC. It is translated as CATSRDGGSGYQETQYF.

The chain is built from TRBV27 and TRBJ2-3; perhaps TRBD1 as D (5 bases). With 6 bases removed from V and 7 bases from J, the gap between germline ends came to 17 bases. This CDR3 has 14 residues. Germline CDR1 and CDR2: MNHEY and SMNVEV (reference sequence). CDR3: CASSFVGQGNTQYF. As DNA, the CDR3 is TGTGCCAGCAGCTTTGTCGGTCAGGGAAATACGCAGTATTTT.

The chain joins TRBV5-1 to TRBJ2-1; D not resolved. Germline V gene lookup returns CDR1 SGHRS and CDR2 YFSETQ. V was shortened by 1 base and J by 8 bases, with 13 bases between the two germline ends. The CDR3 consists of 14 residues. The CDR3: CASSLSSPRDEQFF. Written as DNA, the CDR3 is TGCGCCAGCAGCTTGAGTAGCCCTAGGGATGAGCAGTTCTTC.

There are a few counts of this clonotype. V and J are TRBV2 and TRBJ1-1, with TRBD1 as a possible D gene (5 bases). V shed 0 bases and J shed 1 base, with 9 bases lying between them. The germline gives CDR1 SNHLY, CDR2 FYNNEI. This CDR3 spans 15 amino acids. CDR3 sequence (DNA): TGTGCCAGCAGTGAAGCCCAGGGCGGGAACACTGAAGCTTTCTTT. This codes for CASSEAQGGNTEAFF.

This clonotype came up a few times. The genes are TRBV7-8 and TRBJ2-5; D is tentatively TRBD1 or TRBD2 (7 bases each). CDR1 and CDR2 (germline): SGHVS, FQNEAQ. The CDR3 is made up of 16 amino acids. V lost 4 bases and J lost 2, with 17 bases in between. This CDR3 reads CASSWAGGSGQETQYF. DNA of the CDR3: TGTGCCAGCAGCTGGGCAGGGGGTAGCGGGCAAGAGACCCAGTACTTC. The full variable domain, with the rest looked up from reference TRBV7-8 and TRBJ2-5, is GAGVSQSPRYKVAKRGQDVALRCDPISGHVSLFWYQQALGQGPEFLTYFQNEAQLDKSGLPSDRFFAERPEGSVSTLKIQRTQQEDSAVYLCASSWAGGSGQETQYFGPGTRLLVL.

The gene calls are TRBV18 and TRBJ2-2; D ambiguous. This CDR3 is 14 amino acids long. Per germline, CDR1 KGHSH and CDR2 LQKENI. With 6 bases removed from V and 8 bases from J, the gap between germline ends came to 16 bases. CDR3 sequence: CASSPPRSKGELFF. CDR3 nucleotides: TGTGCCAGCTCCCCGCCAAGGTCCAAAGGGGAGCTGTTTTTT. Variable domain in full (rest from reference TRBV18 and TRBJ2-2): NAGVMQNPRHLVRRRGQEARLRCSPMKGHSHVYWYRQLPEEGLKFMVYLQKENIIDESGMPKERFSAEFPKEGPSILRIQQVVRGDSAAYFCASSPPRSKGELFFGEGSRLTVL.

This clonotype has a handful of counts. CDR3 loop: CASSLGQREKLFF. The CDR3 DNA sequence: TGTGCCAGCAGCTTGGGACAACGTGAAAAACTGTTTTTT. This rearrangement joins TRBV7-6 to TRBJ1-4, with D possibly being TRBD1 (6 bases). Trimming removed 3 bases from V and 7 bases from J, with 9 bases in between. Germline CDR1 and CDR2: SGHVS and FNYEAQ. This CDR3 comprises 13 residues.

There are a few counts of this clonotype. In nucleotides, the CDR3 is TGTGCCAGCAGTGTAGCGGGAGTGGCCTACAATGAGCAGTTCTTC. It codes for CASSVAGVAYNEQFF. V is TRBV2 and J is TRBJ2-1; 9 nucleotides agree with TRBD2. CDR1 is SNHLY and CDR2 is FYNNEI in the germline V gene. J lost 2 bases, V lost 4 bases, and 3 bases had no gene match. The CDR3 sequence is 15 residues long.

The sample holds a few counts of this clonotype. The chain employs TRBV29-1 and TRBJ1-1; unclear D gene. V gave up 3 bases and J gave up 5 bases, with 13 bases separating them. The CDR3 totals 13 residues. CDR1 and CDR2 (germline): SQVTM, ANQGSEA. CDR3 region: CSVEPNRGTEAFF. Here the CDR3 DNA reads TGCAGCGTTGAGCCCAATCGAGGAACTGAAGCTTTCTTT.

The rearrangement uses TRBV7-3 and TRBJ2-7, with 11 bases that match TRBD1. The length of the CDR3 is 15 residues. V shed 5 bases, J shed 6 bases, and the junction held 9 bases outside the gene matches. Germline CDR1 SGHTA, CDR2 FQGTGA. CDR3 sequence: CASSQPRDRGFEQYF. The CDR3 nucleotides read TGTGCCAGCAGCCAACCACGGGACAGGGGGTTCGAGCAGTACTTC. Full variable domain (remainder filled in from reference TRBV7-3 and TRBJ2-7): GAGVSQTPSNKVTEKGKYVELRCDPISGHTALYWYRQSLGQGPEFLIYFQGTGAADDSGLPNDRFFAVRPEGSVSTLKIQRTERGDSAVYLCASSQPRDRGFEQYFGPGTRLTVT.

The CDR3 region has the DNA TGCGCCAGCAGTGATCCCCTTAGGACAGCTGAGATTTCGGAAGCTTTCTTT. The encoded protein is CASSDPLRTAEISEAFF. The rearrangement uses TRBV10-1 and TRBJ1-1; maybe TRBD1 (6 bases). The CDR3 runs to 17 residues. Germline CDR1 WNHNN, CDR2 SYGVQD (reference sequence). Trimming removed 3 bases at V and 8 bases at J, with 25 bases between.

The V call is TRBV29-1, the J call TRBJ2-3; no reliable D call. The CDR3 consists of 10 residues. CDR1 SQVTM and CDR2 ANQGSEA come from the germline V gene. Trimming shortened V by 4 bases and J by 4 bases, and 3 bases separated the two germline ends. This CDR3 reads CSVVADTQYF. The CDR3 DNA reads as TGCAGCGTTGTGGCAGATACGCAGTATTTT.

The chain links TRBV9 to TRBJ2-3; maybe TRBD2 (5 bases). This CDR3 contains 14 residues. CDR1 and CDR2 (germline): SGDLS, YYNGEE. V dropped 2 bases and J dropped 5 bases, with 12 bases sitting between them. The CDR3: CASSVLGGGDTQYF. In DNA, the CDR3 is TGTGCCAGCAGCGTGTTAGGAGGAGGAGATACGCAGTATTTT.

This clonotype has more than one count but fewer than ten. J is TRBJ2-7 and V is TRBV19, with D perhaps TRBD1 (5 bases). Per the germline V gene, CDR1 is LNHDA and CDR2 is SQIVND (reference sequence). Trimming stripped 4 bases from V and 2 bases from J, with 9 bases between. The CDR3 runs to 13 residues. The CDR3 DNA reads TGTGCCAGTAGTACCAAGGGGCCCTACGAGCAGTACTTC. Residues: CASSTKGPYEQYF.

The rearrangement links TRBV4-3 to TRBJ1-1; D remains unclear. Trimming removed 4 bases at V and 0 bases at J, with 12 bases between. Germline V CDR1 and CDR2: LGHNA, YSLEER. This CDR3 has 15 amino acids. The CDR3 sequence is CASSLKGGVNTEAFF. The CDR3 DNA sequence: TGCGCCAGCAGCCTAAAGGGTGGGGTGAACACTGAAGCTTTCTTT.